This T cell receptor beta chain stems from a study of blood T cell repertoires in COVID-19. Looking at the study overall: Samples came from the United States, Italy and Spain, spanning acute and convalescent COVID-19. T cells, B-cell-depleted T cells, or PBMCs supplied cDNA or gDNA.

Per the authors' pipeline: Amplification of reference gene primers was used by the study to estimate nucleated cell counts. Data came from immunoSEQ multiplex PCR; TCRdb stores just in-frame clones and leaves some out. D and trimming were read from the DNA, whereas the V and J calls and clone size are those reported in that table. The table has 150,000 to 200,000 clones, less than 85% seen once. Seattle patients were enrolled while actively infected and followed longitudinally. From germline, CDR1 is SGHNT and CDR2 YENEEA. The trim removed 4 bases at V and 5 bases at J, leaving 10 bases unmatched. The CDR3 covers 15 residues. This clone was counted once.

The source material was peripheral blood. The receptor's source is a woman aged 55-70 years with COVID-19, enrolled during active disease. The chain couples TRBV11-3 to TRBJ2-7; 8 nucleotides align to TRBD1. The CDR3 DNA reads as TGTGCCAGCAGCTCCTCCCCAGGGGGCTGGGACGAGCAGTACTTC. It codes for CASSSSPGGWDEQYF. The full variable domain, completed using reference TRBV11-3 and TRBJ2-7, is EAGVVQSPRYKIIEKKQPVAFWCNPISGHNTLYWYLQNLGQGPELLIRYENEEAVDDSQLPKDRFSAERLKGVDSTLKIQPAELGDSAVYLCASSSSPGGWDEQYFGPGTRLTVT.